This T cell receptor (beta chain) was identified during a study of blood T cell repertoires in COVID-19. V was shortened by 4 bases and J by 5 bases, with 6 bases between the two germline ends. Germline V gene data show CDR1 as SNHLY and CDR2 as FYNNEI. The CDR3 covers 12 residues. Original processing notes: Nucleated cell counts were estimated from reference gene primer amplification. Method: immunoSEQ multiplex PCR; TCRdb's copy keeps in-frame clones and lacks some. V, J and clone size derive from that table, while D and trimming were established from the DNA sequence. The sample has about 400,000 clones, around 87% seen once.

The TCR comes from a human donor in a cohort sampled during active COVID-19. This chain links TRBV2 with TRBJ2-4; D gene unclear. The sample comprised peripheral blood. CDR3 loop: CASSVAENIQYF. The CDR3 coding sequence is TGTGCCAGCAGTGTGGCAGAAAACATTCAGTACTTC.